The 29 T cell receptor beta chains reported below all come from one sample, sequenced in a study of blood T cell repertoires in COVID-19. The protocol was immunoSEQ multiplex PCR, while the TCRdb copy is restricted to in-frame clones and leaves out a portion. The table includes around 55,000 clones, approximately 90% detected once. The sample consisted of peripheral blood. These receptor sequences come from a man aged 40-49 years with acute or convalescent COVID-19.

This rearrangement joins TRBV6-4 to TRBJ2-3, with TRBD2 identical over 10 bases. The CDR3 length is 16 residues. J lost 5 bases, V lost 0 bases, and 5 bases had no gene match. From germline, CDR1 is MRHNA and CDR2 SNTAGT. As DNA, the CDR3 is TGTGCCAGCAGTGACTCGAGCGGGAGGGATGTAGATACGCAGTATTTT. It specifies CASSDSSGRDVDTQYF.

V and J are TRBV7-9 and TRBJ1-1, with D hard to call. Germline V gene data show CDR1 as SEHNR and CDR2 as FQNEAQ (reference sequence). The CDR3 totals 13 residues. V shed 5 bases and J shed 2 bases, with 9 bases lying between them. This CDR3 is CASSPPPNTEAFF. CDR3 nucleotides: TGTGCCAGCAGCCCCCCCCCTAACACTGAAGCTTTCTTT. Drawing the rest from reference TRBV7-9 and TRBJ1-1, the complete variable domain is DTGVSQNPRHKITKRGQNVTFRCDPISEHNRLYWYRQTLGQGPEFLTYFQNEAQLEKSRLLSDRFSAERPKGSFSTLEIQRTEQGDSAMYLCASSPPPNTEAFFGQGTRLTVV.

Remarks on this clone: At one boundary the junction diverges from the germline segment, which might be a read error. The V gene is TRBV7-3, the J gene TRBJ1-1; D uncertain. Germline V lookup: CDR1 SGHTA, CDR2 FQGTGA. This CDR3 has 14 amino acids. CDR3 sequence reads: CASSFGIGNAEAFF. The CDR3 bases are TGTGCCAGCAGCTTCGGGATTGGGAACGCTGAAGCTTTCTTT.

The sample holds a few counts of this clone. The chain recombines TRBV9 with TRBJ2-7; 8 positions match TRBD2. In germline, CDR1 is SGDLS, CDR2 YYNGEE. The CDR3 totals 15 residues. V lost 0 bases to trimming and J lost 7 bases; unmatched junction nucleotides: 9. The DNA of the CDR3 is TGTGCCAGCAGCGTAGAAGAAGCGGGAGTAGGGGAGCAGTACTTC. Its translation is CASSVEEAGVGEQYF. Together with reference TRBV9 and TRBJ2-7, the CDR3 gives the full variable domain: DSGVTQTPKHLITATGQRVTLRCSPRSGDLSVYWYQQSLDQGLQFLIQYYNGEERAKGNILERFSAQQFPDLHSELNLSSLELGDSALYFCASSVEEAGVGEQYFGPGTRLTVT.

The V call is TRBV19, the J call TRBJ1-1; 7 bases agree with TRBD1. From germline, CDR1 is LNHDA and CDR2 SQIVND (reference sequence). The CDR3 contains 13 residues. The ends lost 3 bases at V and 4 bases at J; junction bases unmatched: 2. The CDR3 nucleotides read TGTGCCAGTAGTATTAAGGGGGCCACTGAAGCTTTCTTT. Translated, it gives CASSIKGATEAFF.

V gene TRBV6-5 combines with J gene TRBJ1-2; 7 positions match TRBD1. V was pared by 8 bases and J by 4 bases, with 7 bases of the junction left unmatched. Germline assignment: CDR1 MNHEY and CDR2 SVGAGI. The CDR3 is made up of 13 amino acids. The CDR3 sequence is CASVTGVAYGYTF. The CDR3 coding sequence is TGTGCCAGCGTTACAGGGGTCGCCTATGGCTACACCTTC.

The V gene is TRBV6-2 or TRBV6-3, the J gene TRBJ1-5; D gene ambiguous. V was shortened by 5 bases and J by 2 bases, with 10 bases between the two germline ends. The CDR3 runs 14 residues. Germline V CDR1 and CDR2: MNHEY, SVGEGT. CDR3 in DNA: TGTGCCAGCAGTACCAGGCGGGGCAATCAGCCCCAGCATTTT. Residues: CASSTRRGNQPQHF.

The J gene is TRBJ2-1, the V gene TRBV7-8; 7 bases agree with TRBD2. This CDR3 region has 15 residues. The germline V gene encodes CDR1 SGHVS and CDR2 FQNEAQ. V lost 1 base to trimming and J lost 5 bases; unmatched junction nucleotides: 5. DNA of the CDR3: TGTGCCAGCAGCTTAGTTAGTCTAGCGGACAATGAGCAGTTCTTC. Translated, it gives CASSLVSLADNEQFF.

The CDR3 bases are TGTGCCAGCAGCATTCGACAGGGGGCCCCCTATGGCTACACCTTC. It encodes CASSIRQGAPYGYTF. The chain couples TRBV5-6 to TRBJ1-2, with 10 bases identical to TRBD1. J gave up 4 bases and V 4 bases, and 7 bases lay outside the gene matches. Germline values: CDR1 SGHDT, CDR2 YYEEEE. The CDR3 covers 15 residues. Looking up the rest from reference TRBV5-6 and TRBJ1-2 gives the full variable domain: DAGVTQSPTHLIKTRGQQVTLRCSPKSGHDTVSWYQQALGQGPQFIFQYYEEEERQRGNFPDRFSGHQFPNYSSELNVNALLLGDSALYLCASSIRQGAPYGYTFGSGTRLTVV.

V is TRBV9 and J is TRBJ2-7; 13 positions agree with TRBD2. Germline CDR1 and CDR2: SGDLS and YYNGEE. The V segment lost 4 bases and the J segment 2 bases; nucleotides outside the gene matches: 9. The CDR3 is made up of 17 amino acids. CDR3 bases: TGTGCCAGCAGCATTGGGACTAGCGGGACTCCCCCCTACGAGCAGTACTTC. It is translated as CASSIGTSGTPPYEQYF.

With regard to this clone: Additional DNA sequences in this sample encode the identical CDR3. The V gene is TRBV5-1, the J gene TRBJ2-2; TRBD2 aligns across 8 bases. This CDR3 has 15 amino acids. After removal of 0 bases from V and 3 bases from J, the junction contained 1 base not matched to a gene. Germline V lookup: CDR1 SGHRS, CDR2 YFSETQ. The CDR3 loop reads CASSLVGGDTGELFF. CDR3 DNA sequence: TGCGCCAGCAGCTTGGTCGGGGGGGACACCGGGGAGCTGTTTTTT.

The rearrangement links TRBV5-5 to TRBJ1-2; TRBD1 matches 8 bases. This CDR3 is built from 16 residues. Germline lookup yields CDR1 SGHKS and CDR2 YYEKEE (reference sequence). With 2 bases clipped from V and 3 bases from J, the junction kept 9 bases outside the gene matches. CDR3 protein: CASSLLGTGIHYGYTF. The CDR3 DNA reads TGTGCCAGCAGCTTATTAGGGACAGGAATACACTATGGCTACACCTTC.

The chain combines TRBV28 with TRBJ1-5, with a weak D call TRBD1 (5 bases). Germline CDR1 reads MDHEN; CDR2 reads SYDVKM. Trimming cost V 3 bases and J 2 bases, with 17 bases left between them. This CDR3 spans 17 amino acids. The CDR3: CASSFGQGSRGNQPQHF. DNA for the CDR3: TGTGCCAGCAGTTTCGGTCAGGGTTCACGGGGCAATCAGCCCCAGCATTTT.

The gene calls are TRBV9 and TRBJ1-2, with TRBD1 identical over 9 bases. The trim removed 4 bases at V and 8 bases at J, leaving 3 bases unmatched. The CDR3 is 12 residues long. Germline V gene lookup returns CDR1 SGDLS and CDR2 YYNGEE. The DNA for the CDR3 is TGTGCCAGCAGCTCGGGACAGGGAGGCTACACCTTC. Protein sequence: CASSSGQGGYTF.

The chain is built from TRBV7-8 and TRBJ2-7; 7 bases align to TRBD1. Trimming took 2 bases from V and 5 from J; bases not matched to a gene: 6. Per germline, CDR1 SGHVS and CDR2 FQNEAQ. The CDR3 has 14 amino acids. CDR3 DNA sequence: TGTGCCAGCAGCTTACGAAACAGGGGCGACGAGCAGTACTTC. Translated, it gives CASSLRNRGDEQYF. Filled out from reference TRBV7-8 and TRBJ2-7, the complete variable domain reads GAGVSQSPRYKVAKRGQDVALRCDPISGHVSLFWYQQALGQGPEFLTYFQNEAQLDKSGLPSDRFFAERPEGSVSTLKIQRTQQEDSAVYLCASSLRNRGDEQYFGPGTRLTVT.

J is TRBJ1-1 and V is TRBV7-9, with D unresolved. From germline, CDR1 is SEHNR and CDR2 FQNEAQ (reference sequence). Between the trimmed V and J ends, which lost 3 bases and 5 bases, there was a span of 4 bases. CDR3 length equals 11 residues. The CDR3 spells CASSFQTEAFF. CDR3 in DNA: TGTGCCAGCAGCTTCCAGACTGAAGCTTTCTTT.

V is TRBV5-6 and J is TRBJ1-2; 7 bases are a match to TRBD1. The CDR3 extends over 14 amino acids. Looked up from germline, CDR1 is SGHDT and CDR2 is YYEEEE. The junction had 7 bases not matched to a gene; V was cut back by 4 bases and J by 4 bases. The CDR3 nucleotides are TGTGCCAGCAGCCCCCGACAGGGAGGCTATGGCTACACCTTC. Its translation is CASSPRQGGYGYTF.

The DNA of the CDR3 is TGTGCCAGCAGCTCTAGGATAGGCTACGAGCAGTACTTC. Protein: CASSSRIGYEQYF. This chain joins TRBV9 and TRBJ2-7, with unresolved D. The germline V gene has CDR1 SGDLS and CDR2 YYNGEE. V was cut by 4 bases and J by 3 bases, with 11 bases left in between. The CDR3 runs to 13 residues.

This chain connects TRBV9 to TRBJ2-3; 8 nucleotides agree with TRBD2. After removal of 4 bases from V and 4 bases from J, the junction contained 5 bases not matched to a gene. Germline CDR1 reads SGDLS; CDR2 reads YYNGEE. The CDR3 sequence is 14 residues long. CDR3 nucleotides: TGTGCCAGCAGCCCGGGAGGGTCCCCAGATACGCAGTATTTT. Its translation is CASSPGGSPDTQYF.

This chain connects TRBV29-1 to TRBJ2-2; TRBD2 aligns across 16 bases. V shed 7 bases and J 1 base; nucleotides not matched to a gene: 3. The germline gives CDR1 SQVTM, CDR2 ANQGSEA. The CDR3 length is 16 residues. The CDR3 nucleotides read TGCAGCGCAGGGACTAGCGGGAGGGTGAACACCGGGGAGCTGTTTTTT. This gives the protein CSAGTSGRVNTGELFF.

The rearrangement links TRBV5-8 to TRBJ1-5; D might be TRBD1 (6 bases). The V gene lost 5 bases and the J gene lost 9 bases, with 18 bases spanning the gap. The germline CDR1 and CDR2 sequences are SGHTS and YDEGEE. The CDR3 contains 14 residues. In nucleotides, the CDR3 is TGTGCCAGCAGACATACAGGGAAAACGTCGCCCCAGCATTTT. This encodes CASRHTGKTSPQHF. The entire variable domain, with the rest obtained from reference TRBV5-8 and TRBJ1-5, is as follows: EAGVTQSPTHLIKTRGQQATLRCSPISGHTSVYWYQQALGLGLQFLLWYDEGEERNRGNFPPRFSGRQFPNYSSELNVNALELEDSALYLCASRHTGKTSPQHFGDGTRLSIL.

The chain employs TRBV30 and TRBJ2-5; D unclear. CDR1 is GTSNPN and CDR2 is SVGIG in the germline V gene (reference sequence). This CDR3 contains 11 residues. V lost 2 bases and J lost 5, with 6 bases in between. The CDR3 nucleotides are TGTGCCTGGAGTAACCGGGAGACCCAGTACTTC. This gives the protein CAWSNRETQYF.

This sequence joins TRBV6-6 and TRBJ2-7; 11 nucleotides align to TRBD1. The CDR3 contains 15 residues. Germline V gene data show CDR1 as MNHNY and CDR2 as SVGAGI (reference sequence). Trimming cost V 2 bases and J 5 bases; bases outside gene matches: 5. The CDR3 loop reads CASSYLGQGVDEQYF. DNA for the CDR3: TGTGCCAGCAGTTACCTGGGACAGGGGGTCGACGAGCAGTACTTC.

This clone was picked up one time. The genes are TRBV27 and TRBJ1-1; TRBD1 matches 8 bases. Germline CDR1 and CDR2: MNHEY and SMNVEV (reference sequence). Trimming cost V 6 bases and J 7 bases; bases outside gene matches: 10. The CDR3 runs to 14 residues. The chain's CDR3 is CASRPDRAANEAFF. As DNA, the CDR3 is TGTGCCAGCAGGCCGGACAGGGCTGCCAATGAAGCTTTCTTT.

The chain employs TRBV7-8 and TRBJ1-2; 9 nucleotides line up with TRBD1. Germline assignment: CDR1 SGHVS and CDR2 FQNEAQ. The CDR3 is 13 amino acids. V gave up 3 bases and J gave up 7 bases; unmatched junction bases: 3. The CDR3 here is CASSFTGGSGYTF. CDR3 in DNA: TGTGCCAGCAGCTTCACAGGGGGCAGTGGCTACACCTTC.

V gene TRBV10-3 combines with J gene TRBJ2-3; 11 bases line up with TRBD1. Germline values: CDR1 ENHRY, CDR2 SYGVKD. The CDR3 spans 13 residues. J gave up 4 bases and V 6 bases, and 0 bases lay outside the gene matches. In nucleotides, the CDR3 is TGTGCCATCAGGGGACAGGGGGCAGATACGCAGTATTTT. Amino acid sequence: CAIRGQGADTQYF.

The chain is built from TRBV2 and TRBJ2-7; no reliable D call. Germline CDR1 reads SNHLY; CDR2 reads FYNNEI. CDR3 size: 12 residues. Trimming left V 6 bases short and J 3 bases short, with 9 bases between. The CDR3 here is CASRVRDYEQYF. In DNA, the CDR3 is TGTGCCAGCAGAGTAAGAGACTACGAGCAGTACTTC.

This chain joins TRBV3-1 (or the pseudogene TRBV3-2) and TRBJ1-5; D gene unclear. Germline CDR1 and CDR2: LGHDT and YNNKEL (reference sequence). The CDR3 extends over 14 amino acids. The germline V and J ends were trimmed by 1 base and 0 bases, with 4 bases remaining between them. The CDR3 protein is CASSQASSNQPQHF. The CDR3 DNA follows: TGTGCCAGCAGCCAAGCGTCTAGCAATCAGCCCCAGCATTTT.

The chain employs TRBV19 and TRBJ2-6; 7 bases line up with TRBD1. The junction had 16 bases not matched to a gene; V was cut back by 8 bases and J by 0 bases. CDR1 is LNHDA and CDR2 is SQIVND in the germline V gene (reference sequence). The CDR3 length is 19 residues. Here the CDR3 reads CASHRPTDRAYSGANVLTF. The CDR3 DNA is TGTGCCAGTCATCGACCCACAGACAGGGCGTACTCTGGGGCCAACGTCCTGACTTTC. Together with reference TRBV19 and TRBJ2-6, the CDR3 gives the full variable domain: DGGITQSPKYLFRKEGQNVTLSCEQNLNHDAMYWYRQDPGQGLRLIYYSQIVNDFQKGDIAEGYSVSREKKESFPLTVTSAQKNPTAFYLCASHRPTDRAYSGANVLTFGAGSRLTVL.